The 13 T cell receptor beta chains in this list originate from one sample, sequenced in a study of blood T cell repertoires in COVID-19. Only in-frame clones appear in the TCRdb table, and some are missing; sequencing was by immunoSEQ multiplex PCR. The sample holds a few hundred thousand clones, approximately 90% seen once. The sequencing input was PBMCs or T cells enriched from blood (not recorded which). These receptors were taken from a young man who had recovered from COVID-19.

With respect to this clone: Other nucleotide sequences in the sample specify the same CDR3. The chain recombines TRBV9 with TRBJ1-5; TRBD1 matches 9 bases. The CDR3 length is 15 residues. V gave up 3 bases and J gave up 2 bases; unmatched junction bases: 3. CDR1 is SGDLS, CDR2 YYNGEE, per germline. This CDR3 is CASSAGQGGNQPQHF. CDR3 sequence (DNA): TGTGCCAGCAGCGCGGGACAGGGTGGCAATCAGCCCCAGCATTTT.

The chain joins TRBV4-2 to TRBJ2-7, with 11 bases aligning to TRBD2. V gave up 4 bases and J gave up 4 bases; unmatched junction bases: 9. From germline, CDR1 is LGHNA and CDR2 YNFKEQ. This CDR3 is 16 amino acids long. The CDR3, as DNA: TGTGCCAGCAGCCCCAGCAATAGCGGGGGGGGATACGAGCAGTACTTC. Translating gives CASSPSNSGGGYEQYF.

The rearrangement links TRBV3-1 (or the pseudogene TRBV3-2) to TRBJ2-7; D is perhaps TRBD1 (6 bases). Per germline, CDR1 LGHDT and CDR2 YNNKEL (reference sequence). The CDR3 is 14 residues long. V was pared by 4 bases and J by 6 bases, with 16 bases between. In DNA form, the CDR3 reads TGTGCCAGCAGCCCCACCCAGGGGATGGGCGAGCAGTACTTC. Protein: CASSPTQGMGEQYF.

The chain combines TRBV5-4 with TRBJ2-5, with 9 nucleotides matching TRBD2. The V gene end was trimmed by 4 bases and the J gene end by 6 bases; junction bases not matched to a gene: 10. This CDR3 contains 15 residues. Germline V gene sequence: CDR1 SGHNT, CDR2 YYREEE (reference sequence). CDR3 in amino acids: CASSPLAGAPQTQYF. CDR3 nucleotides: TGTGCCAGCAGCCCTTTAGCGGGGGCCCCACAGACCCAGTACTTC. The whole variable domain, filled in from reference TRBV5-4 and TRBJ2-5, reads ETGVTQSPTHLIKTRGQQVTLRCSSQSGHNTVSWYQQALGQGPQFIFQYYREEENGRGNFPPRFSGLQFPNYSSELNVNALELDDSALYLCASSPLAGAPQTQYFGPGTRLLVL.

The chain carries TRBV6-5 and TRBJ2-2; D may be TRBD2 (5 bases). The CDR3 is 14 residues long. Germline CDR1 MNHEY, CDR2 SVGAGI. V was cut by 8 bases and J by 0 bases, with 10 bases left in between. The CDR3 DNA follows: TGTGCCAGCGGCCGGGGTCCGAACACCGGGGAGCTGTTTTTT. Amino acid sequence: CASGRGPNTGELFF.

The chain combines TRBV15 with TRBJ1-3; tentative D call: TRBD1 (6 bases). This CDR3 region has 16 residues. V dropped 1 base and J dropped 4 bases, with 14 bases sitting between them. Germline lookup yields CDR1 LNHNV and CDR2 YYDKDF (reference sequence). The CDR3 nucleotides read TGTGCCACCAGCAGAGCTGGTTGGGGGGGCGGAAACACCATATATTTT. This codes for CATSRAGWGGGNTIYF.

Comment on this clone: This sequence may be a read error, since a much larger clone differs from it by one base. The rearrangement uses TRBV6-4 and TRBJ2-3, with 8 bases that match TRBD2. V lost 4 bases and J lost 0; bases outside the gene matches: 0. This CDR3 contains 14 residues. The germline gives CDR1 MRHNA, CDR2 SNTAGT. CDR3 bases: TGTGCCAGCAGTGCTAGCGGGAGCACAGATACGCAGTATTTT. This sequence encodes CASSASGSTDTQYF.

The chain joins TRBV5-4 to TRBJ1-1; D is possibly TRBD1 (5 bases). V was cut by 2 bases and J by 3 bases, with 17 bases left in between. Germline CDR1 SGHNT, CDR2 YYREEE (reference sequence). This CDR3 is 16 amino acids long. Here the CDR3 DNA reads TGTGCCAGCAGCTTTATGGCGGGGCTTCGGGACACTGAAGCTTTCTTT. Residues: CASSFMAGLRDTEAFF.

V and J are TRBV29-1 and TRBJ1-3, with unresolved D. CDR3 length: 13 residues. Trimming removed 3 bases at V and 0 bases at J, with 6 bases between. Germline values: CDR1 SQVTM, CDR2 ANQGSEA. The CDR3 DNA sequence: TGCAGCGTTGATGAGGGCTCTGGAAACACCATATATTTT. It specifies CSVDEGSGNTIYF.

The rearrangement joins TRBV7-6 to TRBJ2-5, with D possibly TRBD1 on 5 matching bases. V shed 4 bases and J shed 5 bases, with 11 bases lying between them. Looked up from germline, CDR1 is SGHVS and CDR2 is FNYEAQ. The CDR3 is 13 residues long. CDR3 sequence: CASSSRVRETQYF. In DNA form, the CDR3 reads TGTGCCAGCAGCTCCAGGGTTAGGGAGACCCAGTACTTC.

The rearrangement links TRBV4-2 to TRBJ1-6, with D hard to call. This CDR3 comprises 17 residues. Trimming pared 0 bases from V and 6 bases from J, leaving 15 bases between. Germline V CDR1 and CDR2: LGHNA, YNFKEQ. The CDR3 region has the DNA TGTGCCAGCAGCCAAGATGGTCAGCGAACGTTTAATTCACCCCTCCACTTT. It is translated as CASSQDGQRTFNSPLHF.

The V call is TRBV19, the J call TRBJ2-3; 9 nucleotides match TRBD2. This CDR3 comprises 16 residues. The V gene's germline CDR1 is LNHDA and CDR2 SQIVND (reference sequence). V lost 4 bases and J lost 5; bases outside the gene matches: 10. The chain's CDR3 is CASSTTAGGEGDTQYF. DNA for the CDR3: TGTGCCAGTAGTACGACGGCGGGAGGGGAGGGAGATACGCAGTATTTT. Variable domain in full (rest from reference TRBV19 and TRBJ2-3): DGGITQSPKYLFRKEGQNVTLSCEQNLNHDAMYWYRQDPGQGLRLIYYSQIVNDFQKGDIAEGYSVSREKKESFPLTVTSAQKNPTAFYLCASSTTAGGEGDTQYFGPGTRLTVL.

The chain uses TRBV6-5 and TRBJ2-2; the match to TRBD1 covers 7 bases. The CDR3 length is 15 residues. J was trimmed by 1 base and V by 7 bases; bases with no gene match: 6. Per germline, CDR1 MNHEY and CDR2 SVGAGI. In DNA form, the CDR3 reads TGTGCCAGCAAAACCCGGGACAGGAACACCGGGGAGCTGTTTTTT. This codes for CASKTRDRNTGELFF.